This T cell receptor beta chain was found in a study of shared clonotypes between healthy human individuals. Points from the study as a whole: Generation probabilities of non-shared clonotypes were lower (relative to those shared by all four donors). The sharing of 5% to 5.5% of naive CD4 clonotypes was seen across a few donors.

Points on this clone: No antigen is known for it.

Germline assignment: CDR1 SGHRS and CDR2 YFSETQ. The CDR3 runs 14 residues. Losses at the gene ends were 5 bases for V and 5 bases for J; bases not matched to a gene: 6. Using immunoSEQ multiplex PCR, the repertoire was profiled, and TCRdb retains in-frame clones only, with some absent. This sample carries roughly 2 million clones, 90% to 96% of them seen once, and the ten largest clones take around 0.13%. The chain combines TRBV5-1 with TRBJ2-3; 9 bases fit TRBD2. The sequencing sample was made of naive CD4+ T cells sorted from blood. Documented subset: CD45RA+ positively selected. The TCR was taken from a man aged 18 to 30 in good health. As DNA, the CDR3 is TGCGCCAGCAGTAGGAGCGGGGGGAGAGATACGCAGTATTTT. It translates to CASSRSGGRDTQYF.